This T cell receptor beta chain was captured in a study of T cell repertoires in cytomegalovirus infection. Study as a whole: Public TCR beta signatures marked donors with CMV infection and the matching HLA.

One entry per CDR3 protein results from TCRdb running MiXCR on the reads. Of roughly 81,000 distinct CDR3 sequences listed, around 3.5% are singletons. Many counts were recorded for this clonotype. CDR3 size: 15 residues. V was clipped by 5 bases and J by 1 base; unmatched bases: 7. Specimen: PBMCs. The chain couples TRBV12-3 or TRBV12-4 to TRBJ1-1; 7 bases fit TRBD1. The sequence was obtained from a human donor in good health (CMV status not recorded). Some clones in this sample may be carry-over from other donors' samples. The CDR3 sequence: CASSPRQGRNTEAFF. The CDR3 nucleotides are TGTGCCAGCAGTCCCCGACAGGGTAGGAACACTGAAGCTTTCTTT.